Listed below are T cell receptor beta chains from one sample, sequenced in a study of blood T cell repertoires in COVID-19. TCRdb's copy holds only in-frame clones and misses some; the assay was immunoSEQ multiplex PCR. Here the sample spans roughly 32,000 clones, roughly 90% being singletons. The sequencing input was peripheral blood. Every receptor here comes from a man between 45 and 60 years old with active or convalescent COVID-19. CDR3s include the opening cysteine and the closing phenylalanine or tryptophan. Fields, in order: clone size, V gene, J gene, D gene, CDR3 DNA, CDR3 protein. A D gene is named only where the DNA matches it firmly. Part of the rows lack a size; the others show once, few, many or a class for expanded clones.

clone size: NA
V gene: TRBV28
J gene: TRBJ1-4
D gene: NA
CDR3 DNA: TGTGCCAGCAGTGGGCCCGACAGAGAAAAACTGTTTTTT
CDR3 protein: CASSGPDREKLFF

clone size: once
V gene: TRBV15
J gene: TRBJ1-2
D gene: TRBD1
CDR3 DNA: TGTGCCACCAGCAAGGACAGGGAAGTATATGGCTACACCTTC
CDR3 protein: CATSKDREVYGYTF

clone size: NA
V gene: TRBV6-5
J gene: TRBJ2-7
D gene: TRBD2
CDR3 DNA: TGTGCCAGCAGTTCCAGCGGGGCCAGCTCCTACGAGCAGTACTTC
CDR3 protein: CASSSSGASSYEQYF

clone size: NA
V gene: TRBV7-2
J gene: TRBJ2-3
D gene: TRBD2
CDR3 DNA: TGTGCCAGCAGCTTAGCGGCTAGCGGGCCTAGCACAGATACGCAGTATTTT
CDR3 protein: CASSLAASGPSTDTQYF

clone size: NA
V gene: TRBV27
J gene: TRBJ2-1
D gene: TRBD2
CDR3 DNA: TGTGCCAGCAACCTCCGAGCGCCAGCGGGAGCGTCCTACAATGAGCAGTTCTTC
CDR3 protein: CASNLRAPAGASYNEQFF

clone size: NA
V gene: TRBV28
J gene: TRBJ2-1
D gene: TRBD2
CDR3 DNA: TGTGCCAGCAGCCCCCTGGGACTAGTACCCTACAATGAGCAGTTCTTC
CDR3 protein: CASSPLGLVPYNEQFF

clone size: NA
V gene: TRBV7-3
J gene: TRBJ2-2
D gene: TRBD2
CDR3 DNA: TGTGCCAGCAGCTTAATGGGCGCGGGAGCGAACACCGGGGAGCTGTTTTTT
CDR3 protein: CASSLMGAGANTGELFF

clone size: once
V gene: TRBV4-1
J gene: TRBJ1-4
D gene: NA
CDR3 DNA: TGCGCCAGCAGCTCTTGGGGGCGTCCAGGTGAAAAACTGTTTTTT
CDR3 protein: CASSSWGRPGEKLFF

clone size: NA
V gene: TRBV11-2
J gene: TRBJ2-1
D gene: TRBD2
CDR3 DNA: TGTGCCAGCAGCCAAGGGTGGGCGGGAGTTGTCGATGAGCAGTTCTTC
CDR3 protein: CASSQGWAGVVDEQFF

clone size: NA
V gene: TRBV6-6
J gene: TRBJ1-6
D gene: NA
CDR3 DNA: TGTGCCAGCAGTTACCTTGATTCACCCCTCCACTTT
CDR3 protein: CASSYLDSPLHF

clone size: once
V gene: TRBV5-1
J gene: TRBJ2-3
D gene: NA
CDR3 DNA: TGCGCCAGCAGCCCCCCGTTAGCGGAAGACACAGATACGCAGTATTTT
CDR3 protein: CASSPPLAEDTDTQYF

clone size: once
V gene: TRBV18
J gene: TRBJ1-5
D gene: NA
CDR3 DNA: TGTGCCAGCTCACCCACAGGGTCCCGTCAGCCCCAGCATTTT
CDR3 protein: CASSPTGSRQPQHF

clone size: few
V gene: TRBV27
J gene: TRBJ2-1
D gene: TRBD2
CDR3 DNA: TGTGCCAGCAGTCCCTCCAGGACTAGCGGGAGAGTTTACAATGAGCAGTTCTTC
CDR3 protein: CASSPSRTSGRVYNEQFF

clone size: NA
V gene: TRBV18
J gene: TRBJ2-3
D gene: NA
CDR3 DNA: TGTGCCAGCTCACCACGCCAGGGCACAGATACGCAGTATTTT
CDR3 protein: CASSPRQGTDTQYF

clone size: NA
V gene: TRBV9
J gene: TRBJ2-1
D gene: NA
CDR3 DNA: TGTGCCAGCAGCGCGACCGGACTACCTAGCTCCTACAATGAGCAGTTCTTC
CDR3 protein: CASSATGLPSSYNEQFF

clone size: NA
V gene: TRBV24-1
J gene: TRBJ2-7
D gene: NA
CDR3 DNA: TGTGCCACCAGTGATTTGCGCGAGCAGTACTTC
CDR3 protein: CATSDLREQYF

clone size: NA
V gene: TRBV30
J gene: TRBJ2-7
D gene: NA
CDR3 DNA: TGTGCCTACAGTCGGGAGAAATCCTACGAGCAGTACTTC
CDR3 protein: CAYSREKSYEQYF

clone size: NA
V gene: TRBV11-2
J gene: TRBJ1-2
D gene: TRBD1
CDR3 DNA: TGTGCCAGCAGCTGGACAGGGAATGGCTACACCTTC
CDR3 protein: CASSWTGNGYTF

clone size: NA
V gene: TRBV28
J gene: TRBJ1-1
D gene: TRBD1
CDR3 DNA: TGTGCCAGCAGTCCCCATTCAGGGGGCCGGGAAGCTTTCTTT
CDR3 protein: CASSPHSGGREAFF

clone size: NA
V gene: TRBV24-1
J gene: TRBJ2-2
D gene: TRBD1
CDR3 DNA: TGTGCCACCAGTGATTTGGGGACAGGCCCTGACGGGGAGCTGTTTTTT
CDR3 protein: CATSDLGTGPDGELFF

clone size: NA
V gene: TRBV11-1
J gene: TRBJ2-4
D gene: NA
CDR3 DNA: TGTGCCAGCAGCTTGGCAGGGCCCCAAAACATTCAGTACTTC
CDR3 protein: CASSLAGPQNIQYF

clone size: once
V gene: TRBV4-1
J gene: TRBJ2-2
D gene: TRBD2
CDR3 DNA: TGCGCCAGCAGCCGCGGGACTAGCGGGAACACCGGGGAGCTGTTTTTT
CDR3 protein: CASSRGTSGNTGELFF

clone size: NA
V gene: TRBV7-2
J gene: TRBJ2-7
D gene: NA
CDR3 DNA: TGTGCCAGCGGGCAAATGGTTGAGCAGTACTTC
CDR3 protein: CASGQMVEQYF

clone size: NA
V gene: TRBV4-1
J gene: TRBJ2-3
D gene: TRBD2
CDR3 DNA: TGCGCCAGCAGCCAAGATGGACTAGCGGGAAGAGAAGATACGCAGTATTTT
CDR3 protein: CASSQDGLAGREDTQYF

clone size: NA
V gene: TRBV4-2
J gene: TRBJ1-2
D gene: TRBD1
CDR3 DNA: TGTGCCAGCAGCCAAGATCGCCGGGGCCAAGGACAGGGCCACTATGGCTACACCTTC
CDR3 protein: CASSQDRRGQGQGHYGYTF

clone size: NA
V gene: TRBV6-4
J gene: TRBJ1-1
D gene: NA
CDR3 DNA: TGTGCCAGCAGGACACAGGCCATGAACACTGAAGCTTTCTTT
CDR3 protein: CASRTQAMNTEAFF

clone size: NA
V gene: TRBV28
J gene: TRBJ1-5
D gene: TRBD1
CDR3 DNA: TGTGCCAGCAGATCCGGGACAGGGGGCAATCAGCCCCAGCATTTT
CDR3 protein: CASRSGTGGNQPQHF

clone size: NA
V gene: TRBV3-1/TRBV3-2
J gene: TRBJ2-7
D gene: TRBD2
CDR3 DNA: TGTGCCAGCAGCCCGCTAGCGGGAGCGGGGTCCTACGAGCAGTACTTC
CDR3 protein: CASSPLAGAGSYEQYF

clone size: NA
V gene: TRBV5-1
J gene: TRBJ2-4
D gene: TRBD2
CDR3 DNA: TGCGCCAGCAGCTTGGGACTAGCTTCGGCGGGAAACATTCAGTACTTC
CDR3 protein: CASSLGLASAGNIQYF

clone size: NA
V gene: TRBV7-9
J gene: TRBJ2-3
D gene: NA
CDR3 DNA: TGTGCCAGCACCGATATCGCAGCAGATACGCAGTATTTT
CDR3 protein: CASTDIAADTQYF

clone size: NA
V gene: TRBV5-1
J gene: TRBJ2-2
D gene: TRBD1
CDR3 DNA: TGCGCCAGCAGCTGGACACAGGGGGGCACCGGGGAGCTGTTTTTT
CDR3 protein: CASSWTQGGTGELFF

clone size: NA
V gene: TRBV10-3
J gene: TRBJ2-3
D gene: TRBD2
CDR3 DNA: TGTGCCATCAGTGAGGCAGGGTTGTTTAGCGGGACGAACACAGATACGCAGTATTTT
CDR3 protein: CAISEAGLFSGTNTDTQYF

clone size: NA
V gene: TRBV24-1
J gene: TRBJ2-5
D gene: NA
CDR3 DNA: TGTGCCACCAGTGCCGCCCGCGGGCGACAAGAGACCCAGTACTTC
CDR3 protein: CATSAARGRQETQYF

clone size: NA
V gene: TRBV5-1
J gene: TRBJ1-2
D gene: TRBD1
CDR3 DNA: TGCGCCAGCAGCTTGGGGACCACAGGGGGCGCTGGCGGCTACACCTTC
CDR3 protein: CASSLGTTGGAGGYTF

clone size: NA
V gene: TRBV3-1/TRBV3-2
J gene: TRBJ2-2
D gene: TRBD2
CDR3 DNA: TGTGCCAGCAGCCCTGGACTAGCGGTGAACACCGGGGAGCTGTTTTTT
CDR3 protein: CASSPGLAVNTGELFF